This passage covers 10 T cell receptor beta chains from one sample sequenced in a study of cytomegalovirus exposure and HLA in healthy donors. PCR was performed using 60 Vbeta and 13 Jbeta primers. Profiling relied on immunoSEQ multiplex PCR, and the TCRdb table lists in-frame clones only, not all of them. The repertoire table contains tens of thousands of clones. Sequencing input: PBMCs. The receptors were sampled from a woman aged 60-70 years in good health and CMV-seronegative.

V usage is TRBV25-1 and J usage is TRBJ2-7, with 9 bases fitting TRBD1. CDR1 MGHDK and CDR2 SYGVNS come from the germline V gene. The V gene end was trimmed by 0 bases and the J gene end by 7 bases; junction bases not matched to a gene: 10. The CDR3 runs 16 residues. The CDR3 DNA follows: TGTGCCAGCAGTGAATACGGCGGGACAGGGTTTCGGGAGCAGTACTTC. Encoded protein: CASSEYGGTGFREQYF.

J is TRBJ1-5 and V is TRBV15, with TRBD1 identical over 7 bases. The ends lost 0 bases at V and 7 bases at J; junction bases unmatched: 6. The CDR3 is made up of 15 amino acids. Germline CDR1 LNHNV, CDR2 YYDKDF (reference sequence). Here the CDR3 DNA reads TGTGCCACCAGCAGAGATGAGGGGGCAGGCCAGCCCCAGCATTTT. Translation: CATSRDEGAGQPQHF. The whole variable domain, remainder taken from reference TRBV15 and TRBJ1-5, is DAMVIQNPRYQVTQFGKPVTLSCSQTLNHNVMYWYQQKSSQAPKLLFHYYDKDFNNEADTPDNFQSRRPNTSFCFLDIRSPGLGDTAMYLCATSRDEGAGQPQHFGDGTRLSIL.

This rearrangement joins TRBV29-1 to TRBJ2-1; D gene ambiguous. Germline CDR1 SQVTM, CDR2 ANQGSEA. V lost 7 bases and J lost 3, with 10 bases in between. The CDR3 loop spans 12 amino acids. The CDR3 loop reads CSAPRDYNEQFF. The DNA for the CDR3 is TGCAGCGCCCCTCGAGACTACAATGAGCAGTTCTTC.

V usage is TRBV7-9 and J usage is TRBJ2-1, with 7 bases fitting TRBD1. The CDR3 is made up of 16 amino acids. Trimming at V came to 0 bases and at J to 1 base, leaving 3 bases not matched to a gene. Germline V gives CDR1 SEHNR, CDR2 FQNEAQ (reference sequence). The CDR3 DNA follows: TGTGCCAGCAGCTTAGCTAGGGGGCCTTCCTACAATGAGCAGTTCTTC. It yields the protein CASSLARGPSYNEQFF. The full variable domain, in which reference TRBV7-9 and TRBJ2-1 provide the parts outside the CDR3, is DTGVSQNPRHKITKRGQNVTFRCDPISEHNRLYWYRQTLGQGPEFLTYFQNEAQLEKSRLLSDRFSAERPKGSFSTLEIQRTEQGDSAMYLCASSLARGPSYNEQFFGPGTRLTVL.

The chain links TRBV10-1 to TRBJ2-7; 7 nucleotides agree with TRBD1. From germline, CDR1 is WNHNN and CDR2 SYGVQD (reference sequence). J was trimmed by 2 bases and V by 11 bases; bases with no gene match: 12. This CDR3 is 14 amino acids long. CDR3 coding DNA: TGCGCCGGCCCGACGCACAGGGGCCCCTACGAGCAGTACTTC. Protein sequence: CAGPTHRGPYEQYF.

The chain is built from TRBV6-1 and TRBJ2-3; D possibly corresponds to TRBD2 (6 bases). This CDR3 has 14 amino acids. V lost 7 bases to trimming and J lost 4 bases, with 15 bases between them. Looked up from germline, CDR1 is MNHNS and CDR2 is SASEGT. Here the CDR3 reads CASILSSEADTQYF. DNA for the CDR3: TGTGCCAGCATCTTGTCTAGCGAAGCAGATACGCAGTATTTT.

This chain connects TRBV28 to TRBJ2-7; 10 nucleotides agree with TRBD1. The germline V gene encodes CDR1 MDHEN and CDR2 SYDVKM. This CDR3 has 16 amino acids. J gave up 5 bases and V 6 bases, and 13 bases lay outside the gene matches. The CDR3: CASRTRQGAGVDEQYF. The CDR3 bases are TGTGCCAGCAGAACCAGACAGGGGGCGGGGGTGGACGAGCAGTACTTC.

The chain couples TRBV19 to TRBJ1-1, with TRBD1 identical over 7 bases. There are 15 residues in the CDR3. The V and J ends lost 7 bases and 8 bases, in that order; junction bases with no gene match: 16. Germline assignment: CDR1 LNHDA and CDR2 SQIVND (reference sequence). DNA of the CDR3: TGTGCCAGTATCGGTGATGTCGGCAGGGGGGCCGAAGCTTTCTTT. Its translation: CASIGDVGRGAEAFF.

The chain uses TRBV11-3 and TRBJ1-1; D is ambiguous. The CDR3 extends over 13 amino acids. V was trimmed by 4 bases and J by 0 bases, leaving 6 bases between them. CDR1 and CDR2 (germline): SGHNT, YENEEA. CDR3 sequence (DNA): TGTGCCAGCAGCTCCGGAGTGAACACTGAAGCTTTCTTT. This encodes CASSSGVNTEAFF.

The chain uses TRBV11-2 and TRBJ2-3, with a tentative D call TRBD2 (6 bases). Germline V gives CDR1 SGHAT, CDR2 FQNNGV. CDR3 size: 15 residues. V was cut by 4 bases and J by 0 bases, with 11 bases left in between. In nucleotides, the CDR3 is TGTGCCAGCAGCTACGCCGGGACTAGCACAGATACGCAGTATTTT. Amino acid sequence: CASSYAGTSTDTQYF.